Described below is a single T cell receptor beta chain sequence and its context. Its cognate antigen is unknown. The entry originates in a study of T cell responses to AZD1222 COVID-19 vaccine. Study at large: Second-dose timings of about 4 or about 12 weeks were pooled. Findings and caveats of the study: Rises in breadth and depth of Spike-specific TCRs came after two AZD1222 doses. Donors skewed white British and female; clonal diversity was possibly underestimated. None of the repertoires were sampled until the peak T cell response had passed.

Assay used: immunoSEQ multiplex PCR; TCRdb lists only in-frame clones, some missing. The table has tens of thousands of clones, around nine tenths seen once. The sequence was collected from an adult in good health. The specimen was peripheral blood, collected on day 0 of AZD1222 vaccination.

The CDR3 region has the DNA TGTGCCAGCAGCCCCCCCACAGATACGCAGTATTTT. Translated: CASSPPTDTQYF. This rearrangement joins TRBV7-2 to TRBJ2-3; D not resolved. The V and J ends lost 5 bases and 2 bases respectively, with 5 bases between them. The CDR3 runs 12 residues. From germline, CDR1 is SGHTA and CDR2 FQGNSA.